This TCR beta chain was retrieved from a study of tumor-infiltrating lymphocytes in primary liver carcinoma. The source material, about 20-30 mg of unsorted bulk tissue, was used to co-extract RNA and DNA. The researchers produced TCR beta cDNA from 500 ng total RNA with a constant-region primer. It was through three nested multiplex PCR rounds of slightly modified ARM-PCR that TCR beta libraries arose. TCRdb recomputed calls from the multiplex PCR reads with MiXCR, one row per CDR3 protein. The data contain about 29,000 distinct CDR3 sequences, about 82% of them singletons. This receptor was obtained from a man aged 40-50 years with primary liver carcinoma and hepatitis B virus infection. The specimen was liver tumor tissue from sampling region 5. Indicated subset: tumor region T5, tumor centre.

The CDR3 DNA follows: TGCGCCAGCAGCAAAGGGGACAGGAACTATGGCTGTACCTTC. Its protein is CASSKGDRNYGCTF. The chain uses TRBV4-1 and TRBJ1-2; TRBD1 matches 8 bases. V gave up 5 bases and J gave up 14 bases; unmatched junction bases: 16. The germline CDR1 and CDR2 sequences are MGHRA and YSYEKL. CDR3 size: 14 residues.